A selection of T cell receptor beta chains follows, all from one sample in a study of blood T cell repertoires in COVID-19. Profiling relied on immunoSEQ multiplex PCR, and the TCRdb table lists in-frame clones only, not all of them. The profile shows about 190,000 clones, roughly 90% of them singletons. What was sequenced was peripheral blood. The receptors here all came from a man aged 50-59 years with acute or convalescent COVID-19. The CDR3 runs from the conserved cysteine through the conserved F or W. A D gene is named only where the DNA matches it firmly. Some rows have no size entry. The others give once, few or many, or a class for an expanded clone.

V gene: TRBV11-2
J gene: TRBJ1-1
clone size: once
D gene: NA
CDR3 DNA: TGTGCCAGCAGTTACAGGGTCGCTGAAGCTTTCTTT
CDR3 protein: CASSYRVAEAFF

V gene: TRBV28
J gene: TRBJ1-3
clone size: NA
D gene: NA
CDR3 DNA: TGTGCCAGCAGCCCTAGGACAGCTTCTAGGTCTGGAAACACCATATATTTT
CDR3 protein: CASSPRTASRSGNTIYF

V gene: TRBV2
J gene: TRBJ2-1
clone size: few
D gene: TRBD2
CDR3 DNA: TGTGCCAGCAGGAATCCTAGCGGGAGGGTATACAATGAGCAGTTCTTC
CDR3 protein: CASRNPSGRVYNEQFF

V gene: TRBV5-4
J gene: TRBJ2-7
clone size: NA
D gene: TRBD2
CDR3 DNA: TGTGCCAGCAGCTCCGGGCGGGGACTAGCGGATTACGAGCAGTACTTC
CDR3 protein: CASSSGRGLADYEQYF

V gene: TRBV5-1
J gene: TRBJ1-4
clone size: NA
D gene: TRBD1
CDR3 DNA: TGCGCCAGCAGCTTGGAATCTGGACAGGGAGGGGAAAAACTGTTTTTT
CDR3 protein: CASSLESGQGGEKLFF

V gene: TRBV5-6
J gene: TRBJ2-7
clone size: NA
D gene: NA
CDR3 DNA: TGTGCCAGCAGCCCCCAACTAGGTAGCCGATCCTCCGAGCAGTACTTC
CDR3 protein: CASSPQLGSRSSEQYF

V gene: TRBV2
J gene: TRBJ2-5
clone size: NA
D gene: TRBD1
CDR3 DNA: TGTGCCAGCAGGGAAGGACAGGGGGGGAGGACCCAGTACTTC
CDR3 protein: CASREGQGGRTQYF

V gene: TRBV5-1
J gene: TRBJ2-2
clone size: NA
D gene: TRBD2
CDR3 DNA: TGCGCCAGCAGCTTGGCCTTGGCCGCGGGAGGGAGGACCGGGGAGCTGTTTTTT
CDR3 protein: CASSLALAAGGRTGELFF

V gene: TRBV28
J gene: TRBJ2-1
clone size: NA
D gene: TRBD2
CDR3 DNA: TGTGCCAGCAGTTATATAGCGGGATATCTCCAGAATGAGCAGTTCTTC
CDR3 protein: CASSYIAGYLQNEQFF

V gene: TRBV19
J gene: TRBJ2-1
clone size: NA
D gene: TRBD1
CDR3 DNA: TGTGCCAGTAGAAGGACAGGGGGGCCCTCCTGGAATGAGCAGTTCTTC
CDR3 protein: CASRRTGGPSWNEQFF

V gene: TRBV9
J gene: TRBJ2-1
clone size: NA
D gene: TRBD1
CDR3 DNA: TGTGCCAGCAGCACAGGGGGCGAGAGCAATGAGCAGTTCTTC
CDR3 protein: CASSTGGESNEQFF

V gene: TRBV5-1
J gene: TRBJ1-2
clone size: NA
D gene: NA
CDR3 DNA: TGCGCCAGCAGCTTGGCAGGGCAGGGGCTTGGCTACACCTTC
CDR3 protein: CASSLAGQGLGYTF

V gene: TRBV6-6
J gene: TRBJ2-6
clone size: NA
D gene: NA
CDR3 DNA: TGTGCCAGCAGCCGGGGAGCTGGGGCCAACGTCCTGACTTTC
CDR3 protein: CASSRGAGANVLTF

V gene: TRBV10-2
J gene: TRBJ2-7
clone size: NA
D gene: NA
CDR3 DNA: TGCGCCAGCAGAGCAGGGGCCTCCTACGAGCAGTACTTC
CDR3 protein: CASRAGASYEQYF

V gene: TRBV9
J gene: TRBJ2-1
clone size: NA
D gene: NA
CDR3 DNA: TGTGCCAGCAGCGTAGGTCCCCCAGAGGTCAATGAGCAGTTCTTC
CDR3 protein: CASSVGPPEVNEQFF

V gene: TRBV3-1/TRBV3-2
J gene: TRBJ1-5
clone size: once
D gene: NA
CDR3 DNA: TGTGCCAGCAGCCACGGGGGAGATCAGCCCCAGCATTTT
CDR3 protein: CASSHGGDQPQHF

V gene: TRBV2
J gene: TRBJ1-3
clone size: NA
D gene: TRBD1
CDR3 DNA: TGTGCCAGCAGTTCCGGACAGGGTAGTCGGTATTTT
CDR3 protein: CASSSGQGSRYF